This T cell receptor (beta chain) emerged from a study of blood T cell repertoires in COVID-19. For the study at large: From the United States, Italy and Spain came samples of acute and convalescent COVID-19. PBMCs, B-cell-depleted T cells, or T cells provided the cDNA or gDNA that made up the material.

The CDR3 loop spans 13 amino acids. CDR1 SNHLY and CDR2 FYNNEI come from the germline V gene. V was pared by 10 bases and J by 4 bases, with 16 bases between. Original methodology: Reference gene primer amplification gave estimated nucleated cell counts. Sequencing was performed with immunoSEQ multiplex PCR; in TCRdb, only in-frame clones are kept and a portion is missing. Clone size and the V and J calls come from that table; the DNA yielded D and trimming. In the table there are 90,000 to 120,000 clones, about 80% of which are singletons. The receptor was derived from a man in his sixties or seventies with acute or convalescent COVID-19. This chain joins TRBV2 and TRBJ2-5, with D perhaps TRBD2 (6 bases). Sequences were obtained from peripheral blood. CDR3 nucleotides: TGTGCCATGGCCGGGGGACGGTTAGAGACCCAGTACTTC. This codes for CAMAGGRLETQYF.